These T cell receptor beta chains were read from a single sample in a study of relationships among human T cell subsets. One entry per CDR3 protein results from TCRdb running MiXCR on the multiplex PCR reads. The data show around 14,000 distinct CDR3 sequences, around 62% seen once. The sequenced sample consisted of total T cells sorted from blood. The receptors were sampled from a man between 35 and 55 years old in good health. The CDR3 runs from the conserved cysteine through the conserved F or W. Fields, in order: D gene, J gene, clone size, V gene, CDR3 DNA, CDR3 protein. A D gene is named only where the DNA matches it firmly. Clone sizes are given selectively: once, few, many, or a class where the clone is expanded.

NA,TRBJ2-7,few,TRBV4-1,TGCGCCAGCAGCCAAGAATACAGGAGTTACGAGCAGTACTTC,CASSQEYRSYEQYF
NA,TRBJ2-3,few,TRBV4-1,TGCGCCAGCAGCCAGCCAGAGGGGCCAGATACGCAGTATTTT,CASSQPEGPDTQYF
NA,TRBJ1-1,few,TRBV11-3,TGTGCCAGCAGCTTAGAGGGGAACACTGAAGCTTTCTTT,CASSLEGNTEAFF
TRBD1,TRBJ2-5,NA,TRBV7-9,TGTGCCAGCAGCCCCCAGGGGGCTTACCAAGAGACCCAGTACTTC,CASSPQGAYQETQYF
TRBD1,TRBJ2-5,NA,TRBV12-3/TRBV12-4,TGTGCCAGCAGTTTGCGGGGGACAGGGGCCAAGGAGACCCAGTACTTC,CASSLRGTGAKETQYF
NA,TRBJ2-7,few,TRBV12-3/TRBV12-4,TGTGCCAGCACCCCACGGGAGCAGGGAGACGACGAGCAGTACTTC,CASTPREQGDDEQYF
NA,TRBJ2-1,NA,TRBV7-9,TGTGCCAGTGAAGGCTACAATGAGCAGTTCTTC,CASEGYNEQFF
NA,TRBJ1-3,NA,TRBV20-1,TGCAGTGCTAGAGATCGAGCGGCGGCTGGAAACACCATATATTTT,CSARDRAAAGNTIYF
NA,TRBJ2-7,NA,TRBV12-3/TRBV12-4,TGTGCCAGCAGTTTAGGGCCGACTAACGAGCAGTACTTC,CASSLGPTNEQYF
NA,TRBJ1-3,NA,TRBV29-1,TGCAGCGTTTACGGGAGCTCTGGAAACACCATATATTTT,CSVYGSSGNTIYF
NA,TRBJ2-2,few,TRBV4-1,TGCGCCAGCAAGGACAGTACGGACACCGGGGAGCTGTTTTTT,CASKDSTDTGELFF
NA,TRBJ2-6,NA,TRBV6-5,TGTGCCAGCCGTATCGGTGGGGGCCGCTCTGGGGCCAACGTCCTGACTTTC,CASRIGGGRSGANVLTF
NA,TRBJ2-1,NA,TRBV11-2,TGTGCCAGCAGCCGACTTAGCGGCTCCTACAATGAGCAGTTCTTC,CASSRLSGSYNEQFF
NA,TRBJ2-1,once,TRBV30,TGTGCCTGGAAATGGGGGGACTCCTACAATGAGCAGTTCTTC,CAWKWGDSYNEQFF
NA,TRBJ2-7,NA,TRBV5-1,TGCGCCAGCAGCTCCTCGGGGGGCAACTACGAGCAGTACTTC,CASSSSGGNYEQYF
TRBD1,TRBJ2-3,few,TRBV6-5,TGTGCCAGCAGCACTACGGGACAGCACACAGATACGCAGTATTTT,CASSTTGQHTDTQYF
NA,TRBJ2-1,NA,TRBV5-6,TGTGCCAGCAGTATAGGTTACAATGAGCAGTTCTTC,CASSIGYNEQFF
TRBD1,TRBJ2-1,NA,TRBV7-9,TGTGCCAGCAGCCCTAGGGCGGGACAGGGACACAATGAGCAGTTCTTC,CASSPRAGQGHNEQFF
NA,TRBJ2-5,medium-sized,TRBV11-2,TGTGCCAGCAGCCCGGGGACCATAAAGCTTAGACAGACCCAGTACTTC,CASSPGTIKLRQTQYF
NA,TRBJ1-1,NA,TRBV7-9,TGTGCCAGCAGCTTATTCACACAGATGAACACTGAAGCTTTCTTT,CASSLFTQMNTEAFF